A single sample is the source of the 17 T cell receptor beta chains below, sequenced in a study of Graves' ophthalmopathy and Graves' hyperthyroidism. RNA transcripts provided the template for amplifying TCR beta CDR3 regions. A first-round RT-PCR used HTBI primers, followed by a second-round multiplex PCR. TCRdb analysed the multiplex PCR reads with MiXCR anew, one entry per CDR3 protein. The table lists roughly 300,000 distinct CDR3 sequences, around a sixth of them singletons. The specimen was peripheral blood. The receptor set was obtained from an adult man with Graves' ophthalmopathy.

The rearrangement links TRBV13 to TRBJ2-2, with D unresolved. The CDR3 totals 16 residues. Germline CDR1 and CDR2: PRHDT and FYEKMQ (reference sequence). Trimming took 2 bases from V and 4 from J, leaving 14 bases between them. Written as DNA, the CDR3 is TGTGCCAGCAGCTTAAGTTACTCGGGCAGCACCGGGGAGCTGTTTTTT. This encodes CASSLSYSGSTGELFF.

This chain joins TRBV7-2 and TRBJ2-5; the match to TRBD2 covers 9 bases. V was clipped by 4 bases and J by 5 bases; unmatched bases: 5. The V gene's germline CDR1 is SGHTA and CDR2 FQGNSA. The CDR3 is 14 amino acids. DNA for the CDR3: TGTGCCAGCAGCTGGCGGGGGGGGACCGAGACCCAGTACTTC. Protein: CASSWRGGTETQYF.

This clonotype was counted many times. An end of the junction differs from the germline gene, which may be a read error. The gene calls are TRBV6-5 and TRBJ1-1; the D gene is possibly TRBD1 (6 bases). CDR3 length: 15 residues. Germline CDR1 reads MNHEY; CDR2 reads SVGAGI. The CDR3 loop reads CASSYLVTGNTEASF. The CDR3 DNA sequence: TGTGCCAGCAGTTACCTCGTTACAGGGAACACTGAAGCTTCCTTT.

This clonotype was observed at least ten times. This chain joins TRBV5-1 and TRBJ2-7; the match to TRBD1 covers 9 bases. The CDR3 contains 15 residues. The V gene's germline CDR1 is SGHRS and CDR2 YFSETQ. V lost 8 bases, J lost 1 base, and 10 bases stayed unmatched. CDR3 sequence (DNA): TGCGCCAGAGGTCTCAGGGGGACAGGGTCCTACGAGCAGTACTTC. It codes for CARGLRGTGSYEQYF.

This clonotype occurred many times. The V gene is TRBV9, the J gene TRBJ2-7; 9 bases agree with TRBD1. This CDR3 comprises 14 residues. The V gene end was trimmed by 4 bases and the J gene end by 3 bases; junction bases not matched to a gene: 5. Germline V CDR1 and CDR2: SGDLS, YYNGEE. Here the CDR3 reads CASSLGQGDYEQYF. The CDR3 region has the DNA TGTGCCAGCAGCCTGGGACAGGGAGACTACGAGCAGTACTTC.

This clonotype was recorded at least ten times. This chain connects TRBV6-1 to TRBJ2-7; D uncertain. V was clipped by 4 bases and J by 3 bases, with 10 bases between them. Germline V gene data show CDR1 as MNHNS and CDR2 as SASEGT. There are 13 residues in the CDR3. The CDR3 region is CASSVRLNYEQYF. Here the CDR3 DNA reads TGTGCCAGCAGTGTGAGACTGAACTACGAGCAGTACTTC.

This clonotype has a count of ten or more. The chain is built from TRBV14 and TRBJ2-7; D gene unclear. The CDR3 length is 13 residues. CDR1 and CDR2 (germline): SGHDN, FVKESK. V was pared by 0 bases and J by 4 bases, with 7 bases between. CDR3 sequence (DNA): TGTGCCAGCAGCCAAGAGGGATATTACGAGCAGTACTTC. Translation: CASSQEGYYEQYF.

This clonotype has only one observation. CDR3 bases: TGTGCCTGGAGAGCAGGGGATGCCAATCAGCCCCAGCATTTT. Amino acids: CAWRAGDANQPQHF. The rearrangement joins TRBV30 to TRBJ1-5; possibly TRBD1 for D (6 bases). Germline CDR1 is GTSNPN and CDR2 is SVGIG (reference sequence). Trimming removed 3 bases from V and 3 bases from J, with 12 bases in between. The CDR3 runs to 14 residues.

This clonotype was seen at least ten times. The chain couples TRBV6-5 to TRBJ2-5; TRBD2 agrees at 11 bases. The CDR3 is 19 residues long. Germline values: CDR1 MNHEY, CDR2 SVGAGI. J was trimmed by 5 bases and V by 4 bases; bases with no gene match: 18. CDR3 loop: CASSFTGTSGKLSLETQYF. The CDR3 nucleotides are TGTGCCAGCAGTTTCACCGGGACTAGCGGCAAGCTAAGTCTGGAGACCCAGTACTTC.

This clonotype occurred many times. The rearrangement uses TRBV7-9 and TRBJ1-1; D is possibly TRBD1 (5 bases). This CDR3 spans 13 amino acids. The V gene lost 3 bases and the J gene lost 4 bases, with 9 bases spanning the gap. Germline loops: CDR1 SEHNR, CDR2 FQNEAQ (reference sequence). In nucleotides, the CDR3 is TGTGCCAGCAGCTTTGGGGGGTCCACTGAAGCTTTCTTT. It specifies CASSFGGSTEAFF.

This clonotype was detected ten times or more. V and J are TRBV19 and TRBJ1-5; 12 nucleotides align to TRBD1. The CDR3 covers 15 residues. Germline V gene lookup returns CDR1 LNHDA and CDR2 SQIVND (reference sequence). The ends lost 4 bases at V and 7 bases at J; junction bases unmatched: 5. Written as DNA, the CDR3 is TGTGCCAGTAGTAAGGGACAGGGGGCGCGGCAGCCCCAGCATTTT. This gives the protein CASSKGQGARQPQHF.

This clonotype was recorded many times. This chain joins TRBV6-1 and TRBJ2-7; D remains unclear. V lost 2 bases to trimming and J lost 6 bases, with 14 bases between them. There are 14 residues in the CDR3. Germline CDR1 reads MNHNS; CDR2 reads SASEGT. The CDR3 protein is CASSERWGFFEQYF. CDR3 sequence (DNA): TGTGCCAGCAGTGAAAGGTGGGGTTTCTTCGAGCAGTACTTC.

This chain connects TRBV15 to TRBJ2-5; no clear D. Trimming shortened V by 0 bases and J by 2 bases, and 7 bases separated the two germline ends. The CDR3 runs 14 residues. Germline CDR1 is LNHNV and CDR2 is YYDKDF (reference sequence). CDR3: CATSRDLMQETQYF. CDR3 sequence (DNA): TGTGCCACCAGCAGAGATTTGATGCAAGAGACCCAGTACTTC.

V gene TRBV6-1 combines with J gene TRBJ1-6; TRBD1 matches 11 bases. The length of the CDR3 is 14 residues. Germline CDR1 is MNHNS and CDR2 is SASEGT. V lost 6 bases, J lost 10 bases, and 5 bases stayed unmatched. In nucleotides, the CDR3 is TGTGCCAGCAGAGGGACAGGGGGGGAATCACCCCTCCACTTT. Translating gives CASRGTGGESPLHF.

The rearrangement links TRBV30 to TRBJ2-3; D possibly matches TRBD1 or TRBD2 (5 bases each). Germline V gene sequence: CDR1 GTSNPN, CDR2 SVGIG (reference sequence). Trimming took off 2 bases at V and 2 bases at J, with 11 bases between the two ends. The CDR3 sequence is 14 residues long. CDR3 nucleotide sequence: TGTGCCTGGAGTCGTGGGGGATTCACAGATACGCAGTATTTT. Amino acids: CAWSRGGFTDTQYF.

This clonotype was found many times. The chain couples TRBV12-3 or TRBV12-4 to TRBJ1-5, with 10 bases aligning to TRBD1. Trimming took 3 bases from V and 5 from J; bases not matched to a gene: 4. The CDR3 extends over 15 amino acids. CDR3 in DNA: TGTGCCAGCAGTTTTGTGACAGGGGGCGATCAGCCCCAGCATTTT. This encodes CASSFVTGGDQPQHF.

This clonotype was recorded many times. The rearrangement joins TRBV19 to TRBJ2-5, with D possibly being TRBD1 (5 bases). The ends were cut back, 1 base at V and 4 bases at J, with 13 bases in the middle. Germline-derived CDR1 and CDR2 are LNHDA and SQIVND (reference sequence). This CDR3 region has 15 residues. The CDR3 sequence: CASSIVGTQGETQYF. The CDR3 coding sequence is TGTGCCAGTAGTATAGTTGGCACCCAGGGAGAGACCCAGTACTTC. The entire variable domain, with the rest obtained from reference TRBV19 and TRBJ2-5, is as follows: DGGITQSPKYLFRKEGQNVTLSCEQNLNHDAMYWYRQDPGQGLRLIYYSQIVNDFQKGDIAEGYSVSREKKESFPLTVTSAQKNPTAFYLCASSIVGTQGETQYFGPGTRLLVL.